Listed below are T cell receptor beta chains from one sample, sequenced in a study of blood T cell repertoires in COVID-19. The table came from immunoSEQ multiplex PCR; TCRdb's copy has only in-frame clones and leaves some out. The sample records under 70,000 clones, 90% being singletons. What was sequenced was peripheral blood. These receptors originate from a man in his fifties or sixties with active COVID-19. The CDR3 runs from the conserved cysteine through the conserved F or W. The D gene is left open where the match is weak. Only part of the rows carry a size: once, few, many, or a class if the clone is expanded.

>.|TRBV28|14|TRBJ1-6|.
TGTGCCAGTTTGGGGGGAGGAGATAATTCACCCCTCCACTTT
CASLGGGDNSPLHF
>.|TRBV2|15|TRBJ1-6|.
TGTGCCAGCAGTGAAGCAGGCGGGTACGGTTCACCCCTCCACTTT
CASSEAGGYGSPLHF
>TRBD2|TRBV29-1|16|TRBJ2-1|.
TGCAGCGTTGAAGAGTCCCGGGGGGGTGCAAACAATGAGCAGTTCTTC
CSVEESRGGANNEQFF
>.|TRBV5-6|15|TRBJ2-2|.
TGTGCCAGCAGCTTGCTGGGGCAGGGCACCGGGGAGCTGTTTTTT
CASSLLGQGTGELFF
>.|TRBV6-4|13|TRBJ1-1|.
TGTGCCAGCAGTAAAGACAGGTACGGTGAAGCTTTCTTT
CASSKDRYGEAFF
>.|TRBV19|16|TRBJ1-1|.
TGTGCCAGTAGTGCCGGGGGGCCCGGGATTAACACTGAAGCTTTCTTT
CASSAGGPGINTEAFF
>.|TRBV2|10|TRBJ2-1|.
TGTGCCCACAGGAACAATGAGCAGTTCTTC
CAHRNNEQFF
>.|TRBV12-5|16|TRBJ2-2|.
TGTGCTAGTGGTTTGGTACTCTCAGGGAACACCGGGGAGCTGTTTTTT
CASGLVLSGNTGELFF
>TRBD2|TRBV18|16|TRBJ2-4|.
TGTGCCAGCTCACCACCCGCTAGCGGGACGAAAAACATTCAGTACTTC
CASSPPASGTKNIQYF
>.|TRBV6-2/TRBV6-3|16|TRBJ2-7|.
TGTGCCAGCAGTTACGCCCTCGGGAAGAGCTCCTACGAGCAGTACTTC
CASSYALGKSSYEQYF
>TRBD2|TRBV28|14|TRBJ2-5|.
TGTGCCAGCAGTTTTAATCTAGCGGATGAGACCCAGTACTTC
CASSFNLADETQYF
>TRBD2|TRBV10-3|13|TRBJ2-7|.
TGTGCCATCAGGACTAGCGGGACCTACGAGCAGTACTTC
CAIRTSGTYEQYF
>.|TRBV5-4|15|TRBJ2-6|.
TGTGCCAGCAGCTCTGCCTACTCTGGGGCCAACGTCCTGACTTTC
CASSSAYSGANVLTF
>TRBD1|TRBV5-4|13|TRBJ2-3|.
TGTGCCACGGGACAGAGCGCCACAGATACGCAGTATTTT
CATGQSATDTQYF
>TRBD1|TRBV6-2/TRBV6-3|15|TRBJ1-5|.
TGTGCCAGCAGTTATAGGACAGGGCGGAATCAGCCCCAGCATTTT
CASSYRTGRNQPQHF
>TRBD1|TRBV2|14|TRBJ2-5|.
TGTGCCAGCAGTCAACAGGGGGGTCAAGAGACCCAGTACTTC
CASSQQGGQETQYF
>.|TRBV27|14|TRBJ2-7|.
TGTGCCAGCAGTTTACAGGGCTCGGGTCAAGAGCAGTACTTC
CASSLQGSGQEQYF
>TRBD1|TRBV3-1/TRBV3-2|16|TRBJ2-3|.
TGTGCCAGCAGCCAAGACTGGGGACAGGGGGCAGATACGCAGTATTTT
CASSQDWGQGADTQYF
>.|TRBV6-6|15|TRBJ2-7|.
TGTGCCAGCAGACAATCCGGGTTGGGCTCCTACGAGCAGTACTTC
CASRQSGLGSYEQYF
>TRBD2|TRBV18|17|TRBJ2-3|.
TGTGCCAGCTCACCACCGCGGCGGCCTAGCGGCGGAGATACGCAGTATTTT
CASSPPRRPSGGDTQYF
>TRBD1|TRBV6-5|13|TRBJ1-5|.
TGTGCCGGTGGACAGGGACTCAATCAGCCCCAGCATTTT
CAGGQGLNQPQHF
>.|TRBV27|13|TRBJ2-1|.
TGTGCCAGCAGTTTATCCGGTGGGAGTGAGCAGTTCTTC
CASSLSGGSEQFF
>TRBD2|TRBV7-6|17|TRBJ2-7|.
TGTGCCAGCAGCTTAGCTTCGACTAGCGGGGCAGCGAGGGAGCAGTACTTC
CASSLASTSGAAREQYF
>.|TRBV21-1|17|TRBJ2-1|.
TGTGCCAGCAGCAAAGGTGGGGCGGGAGAGAAGGGTAATGAGCAGTTCTTC
CASSKGGAGEKGNEQFF
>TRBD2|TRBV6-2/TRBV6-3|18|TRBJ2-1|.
TGTGCCAGCAGTTTCCCCATGCCCCCGCGGGGGGCCTACAATGAGCAGTTCTTC
CASSFPMPPRGAYNEQFF
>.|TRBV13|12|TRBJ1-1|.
TGTGCCAGCAGCTTCGATAGCACTGAAGCTTTCTTT
CASSFDSTEAFF
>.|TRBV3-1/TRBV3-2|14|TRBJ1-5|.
TGTGCCAGCAGCCAGGCTGGAGGCAATCAGCCCCAGCATTTT
CASSQAGGNQPQHF
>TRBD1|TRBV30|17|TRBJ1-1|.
TGTGCCTGGAGTGTACAGGGGGCTCGTCGATTGAACACTGAAGCTTTCTTT
CAWSVQGARRLNTEAFF
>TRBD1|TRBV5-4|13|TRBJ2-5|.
TGTGCCAGCAGGTCGGACAGGGGACAGACCCAGTACTTC
CASRSDRGQTQYF
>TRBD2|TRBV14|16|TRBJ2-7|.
TGTGCCAGCAGCCAAGTAAGGGAGGGACCAGCCTACGAGCAGTACTTC
CASSQVREGPAYEQYF
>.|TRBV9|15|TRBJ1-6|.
TGTGCCAGCAGCGTAGGACGGGGGAATAATTCACCCCTCCACTTT
CASSVGRGNNSPLHF
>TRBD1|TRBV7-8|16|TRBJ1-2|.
TGTGCCAGCAGCTTAGTCTTCTTGGACAGGGTCTATGGCTACACCTTC
CASSLVFLDRVYGYTF
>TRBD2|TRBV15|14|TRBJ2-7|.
TGTGCCACCAGCAGAGGACTAGCGGTCTACGAGCAGTACTTC
CATSRGLAVYEQYF
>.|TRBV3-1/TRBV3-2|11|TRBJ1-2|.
TGTGCCAGCACTCAGGGTTATGGCTACACCTTC
CASTQGYGYTF
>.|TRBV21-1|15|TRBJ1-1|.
TGTGCCAGCAGGAGATCCAGGGATTTGAACACTGAAGCTTTCTTT
CASRRSRDLNTEAFF
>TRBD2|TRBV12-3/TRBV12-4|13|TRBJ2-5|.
TGTGCCAGCAGTTCTAGCGGGGGGGCGGCCCAGTACTTC
CASSSSGGAAQYF
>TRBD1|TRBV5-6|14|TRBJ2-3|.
TGTGCCAGCAGCTACGGACAACAGGGGGATACGCAGTATTTT
CASSYGQQGDTQYF
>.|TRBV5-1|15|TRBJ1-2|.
TGCGCCAGCAGCTTTGACAGACCCCATAACTATGGCTACACCTTC
CASSFDRPHNYGYTF
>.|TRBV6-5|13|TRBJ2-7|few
TGTGCCAGCAGTCCCCGTTGGGGGGTCGAGCAGTACTTC
CASSPRWGVEQYF
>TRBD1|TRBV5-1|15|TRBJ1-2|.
TGCGCCAGCAGCTCCGTAGGGGACAGGGCTAGCGGCTACACCTTC
CASSSVGDRASGYTF
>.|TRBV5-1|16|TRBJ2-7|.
TGCGCCAGCAGCTTGGCCGGAGGAGCTTCCACCTACGAGCAGTACTTC
CASSLAGGASTYEQYF
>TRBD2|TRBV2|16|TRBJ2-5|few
TGTGCCAGCAGACCCGGGACTAGTTTAGAACAAGAGACCCAGTACTTC
CASRPGTSLEQETQYF
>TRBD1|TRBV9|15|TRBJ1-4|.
TGTGCCAGCAGCGTCCCCGGGACAGGGGATGAAAAACTGTTTTTT
CASSVPGTGDEKLFF
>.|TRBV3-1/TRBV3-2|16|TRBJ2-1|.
TGTGCCAGCAGCCAAGAATTCACAGGAATCTACAATGAGCAGTTCTTC
CASSQEFTGIYNEQFF
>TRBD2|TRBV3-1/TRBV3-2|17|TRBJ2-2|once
TGTGCCAGCAGCCGTCCCATAGCGGGAGGGAACACCGGGGAGCTGTTTTTT
CASSRPIAGGNTGELFF
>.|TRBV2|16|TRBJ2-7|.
TGTGCCAGCAGTGAATTGGGGAACAGGGTCGGCTACGAGCAGTACTTC
CASSELGNRVGYEQYF
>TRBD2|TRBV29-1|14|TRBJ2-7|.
TGCAGCGTGGACTTTGGGCTAGCGGGAGGCGAGCAGTACTTC
CSVDFGLAGGEQYF
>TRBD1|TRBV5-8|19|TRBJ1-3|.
TGTGCCAGCAGCTTCCGAAAAAGGACAGGGACACACTCTGGAAACACCATATATTTT
CASSFRKRTGTHSGNTIYF
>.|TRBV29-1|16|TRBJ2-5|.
TGCAGCGTTGAAGATCCTACGTGGACACAACAAGAGACCCAGTACTTC
CSVEDPTWTQQETQYF
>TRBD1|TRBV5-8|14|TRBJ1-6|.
TGTGCCAGCAGCCAGAGACAGGGGGGTTCACCCCTCCACTTT
CASSQRQGGSPLHF
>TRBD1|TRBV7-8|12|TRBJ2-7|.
TGTGCCAGCAGCGCCACAGGGGACGAGCAGTACTTC
CASSATGDEQYF